This T cell receptor beta chain derives from a study of graft-versus-host responses after intestinal transplantation. As for the study in general: Anti-thymocyte globulin induction, then tacrolimus and steroids for about three years, went to all recipients. Study findings and constraints: Allografts from individuals with graft-donor T cell macrochimerism displayed high graft-versus-host to host-versus-graft clonal ratios. There were GvH clones found in recipient marrow, and some of them appeared first in ileum or blood. Early post-transplant HvG declines were associated with peak circulating GvH clone levels.

V gave up 0 bases and J gave up 2 bases, with 8 bases separating them. Germline V gene lookup returns CDR1 SGHRS and CDR2 YFSETQ. The CDR3 spans 14 residues. A note on this clone: No antigen is known for it.

Graft-derived tissue was subjected to processing to liberate intraepithelial and lamina propria lymphocytes. Here immunoSEQ multiplex PCR was the method, and the copy in TCRdb shows in-frame clones only, minus some. The sample has roughly 11,000 clones; over 65% are singletons. The rearrangement uses TRBV5-1 and TRBJ1-1, with D maybe TRBD1 (5 bases). The receptor was isolated from a human patient who received an intestinal transplant, so some T cells may come from the graft donor. Sequenced here: ileum tissue, sampled around 140 days after intestinal transplantation. In DNA form, the CDR3 reads TGCGCCAGCAGCTTGGGGACAACCAACACTGAAGCTTTCTTT. This encodes CASSLGTTNTEAFF.